The rows below give T cell receptor beta chains drawn from one sample of a study of blood T cell repertoires in COVID-19. Produced via immunoSEQ multiplex PCR; TCRdb's table is partial and in-frame only. In the table there are 150,000 or so clones, 80% to 90% of which are singletons. Sequences were obtained from peripheral blood. All receptors derive from an older man with acute or convalescent COVID-19. The CDR3 runs from the conserved cysteine through the conserved F or W. A D gene is named only where the DNA matches it firmly. Not every row has a clone size; where given, it reads once, few, many or a size class.

TRBJ2-3	.	14	.	TRBV5-6	TGTGCCAGCAGCTGGACAGCTTACACAGATACGCAGTATTTT	CASSWTAYTDTQYF
TRBJ1-5	.	13	.	TRBV18	TGTGCCAGCTCACCTACCAGTGATCAGCCCCAGCATTTT	CASSPTSDQPQHF
TRBJ2-3	.	16	.	TRBV5-8	TGTGCCAGCAGCTTTCCATCAGGGTCCAGCACAGATACGCAGTATTTT	CASSFPSGSSTDTQYF
TRBJ2-3	TRBD1	18	once	TRBV10-3	TGTGCCATCAGAGGACAGGACAGGGGCCAGATACTAGTTGATACGCAGTATTTT	CAIRGQDRGQILVDTQYF
TRBJ1-2	.	12	.	TRBV7-9	TGTGCCAGCACCCTGGACATCTATGGCTACACCTTC	CASTLDIYGYTF
TRBJ2-7	TRBD1	14	.	TRBV7-3	TGTGCCAGCAGCTCGGGACAGGGGCACTACGAGCAGTACTTC	CASSSGQGHYEQYF
TRBJ1-1	.	12	.	TRBV2	TGTGCCAGCAGTGCGTCGAACACTGAAGCTTTCTTT	CASSASNTEAFF
TRBJ2-5	.	12	.	TRBV29-1	TGCAGCGTTGAAAAGCTCGGGGAGACCCAGTACTTC	CSVEKLGETQYF
TRBJ2-5	TRBD2	14	.	TRBV11-2	TGTGCCAGCAGCTCGCTAGCGGATGGGGAGACCCAGTACTTC	CASSSLADGETQYF
TRBJ2-1	TRBD1	12	few	TRBV24-1	TGTGCCACCAGTGGGGACAGGACTGAGCAGTTCTTC	CATSGDRTEQFF
TRBJ1-4	.	16	.	TRBV27	TGTGCCAGCAGTTTTTGGGGGGGCGGAACTAATGAAAAACTGTTTTTT	CASSFWGGGTNEKLFF
TRBJ2-3	.	15	.	TRBV7-3	TGTGCCAGCAGCTTAGTCGGAGGACGCACAGATACGCAGTATTTT	CASSLVGGRTDTQYF
TRBJ1-1	.	16	.	TRBV7-6	TGTGCCAGCAGCTTAGCGCGGACAGAAATGAACACTGAAGCTTTCTTT	CASSLARTEMNTEAFF
TRBJ1-3	.	14	.	TRBV9	TGTGCCAGCAGCGAGCTTGTCTCTGGAAACACCATATATTTT	CASSELVSGNTIYF
TRBJ1-2	TRBD1	11	.	TRBV27	TGTGCCAGCAGCAGGGGGTATGGCTACACCTTC	CASSRGYGYTF
TRBJ1-2	.	11	.	TRBV20-1	TGCAGTGCTAGAGACCGAAAGCACTACACCTTC	CSARDRKHYTF
TRBJ2-3	TRBD2	14	.	TRBV5-1	TGCGCCAGCAGCGGCGGGGGGGCGGCAGATACGCAGTATTTT	CASSGGGAADTQYF
TRBJ2-7	TRBD1	13	once	TRBV18	TGTGCCAGCTCACCCGGGACAGCTTACGAGCAGTACTTC	CASSPGTAYEQYF
TRBJ2-7	TRBD1	15	.	TRBV5-1	TGCGCCAGCAGCTCGGGGGACAGGTTAAGTAGGGAGCAGTACTTC	CASSSGDRLSREQYF
TRBJ1-5	TRBD1	15	.	TRBV28	TGTGCCAGCACCCCGCTTAGGACAGGGGGTCAGCCCCAGCATTTT	CASTPLRTGGQPQHF
TRBJ2-7	.	13	.	TRBV5-1	TGCGCCAGCAGCTTGGACGCGTCCTACGAGCAGTACTTC	CASSLDASYEQYF
TRBJ2-7	.	16	.	TRBV4-1	TGCGCCAGCAGCCAAGATTTAGCGGCAAGCTCCTACGAGCAGTACTTC	CASSQDLAASSYEQYF
TRBJ1-5	TRBD1	15	few	TRBV11-2	TGTGCCAGCAGCTTAATGGGACAGGTCTCCCAGCCCCAGCATTTT	CASSLMGQVSQPQHF
TRBJ1-5	TRBD1	17	.	TRBV15	TGTGCCACCAGCAGAGACCCTAAACAGGGGATTAATCAGCCCCAGCATTTT	CATSRDPKQGINQPQHF
TRBJ1-4	TRBD1	14	.	TRBV29-1	TGCAGCGCCTCGGAGGGGACAGGACGCGAAAAACTGTTTTTT	CSASEGTGREKLFF
TRBJ2-3	TRBD2	15	.	TRBV9	TGTGCCAGCAGCCTTAGCGGGGTGAGGGCAGATACGCAGTATTTT	CASSLSGVRADTQYF
TRBJ2-7	TRBD2	14	.	TRBV30	TGTGCCTGCCCAACTAGCGGGAGCTCCTACGAGCAGTACTTC	CACPTSGSSYEQYF
TRBJ2-2	TRBD1	15	.	TRBV19	TGTGCCAGTAGTTGGGACAGGGCGAACACCGGGGAGCTGTTTTTT	CASSWDRANTGELFF